The 5 T cell receptor beta chains below come from one sample, sequenced in a study of T cell responses to AZD1222 COVID-19 vaccine. The table came from immunoSEQ multiplex PCR; TCRdb's copy has only in-frame clones and leaves some out. There are fewer than 150,000 clones in the sample; 93% occur only once, and 0.75% to 0.95% lies in the top ten. The sample was peripheral blood, taken on day 0 of AZD1222 vaccination. These receptors all stem from an adult in good health.

The chain links TRBV6-2 or TRBV6-3 to TRBJ2-2; a weak D match, TRBD2 (6 bases). The V gene's germline CDR1 is MNHEY and CDR2 SVGEGT. Trimming took 2 bases from V and 6 from J, leaving 13 bases between them. The CDR3 is 15 residues long. CDR3 sequence: CASSYDETSPGELFF. The CDR3 bases are TGTGCCAGCAGTTACGATGAGACTAGTCCCGGGGAGCTGTTTTTT.

V and J are TRBV7-2 and TRBJ2-5; 7 bases agree with TRBD1. Germline assignment: CDR1 SGHTA and CDR2 FQGNSA. The CDR3 has 15 amino acids. The junction had 8 bases not matched to a gene; V was cut back by 0 bases and J by 7 bases. The CDR3 loop reads CASSLAATGTATQYF. CDR3 nucleotides: TGTGCCAGCAGCTTAGCAGCGACAGGGACCGCGACCCAGTACTTC.

This chain connects TRBV5-1 to TRBJ1-5; no definite D call. CDR1 SGHRS and CDR2 YFSETQ come from the germline V gene. Trimming took off 4 bases at V and 5 bases at J, with 10 bases between the two ends. The CDR3 is 13 residues long. The CDR3 coding sequence is TGCGCCAGCAGCCTCACATCCGATCAGCCCCAGCATTTT. This encodes CASSLTSDQPQHF. The full variable domain, its missing parts supplied by reference TRBV5-1 and TRBJ1-5, is KAGVTQTPRYLIKTRGQQVTLSCSPISGHRSVSWYQQTPGQGLQFLFEYFSETQRNKGNFPGRFSGRQFSNSRSEMNVSTLELGDSALYLCASSLTSDQPQHFGDGTRLSIL.

J is TRBJ2-1 and V is TRBV7-9, with TRBD2 identical over 7 bases. Germline lookup yields CDR1 SEHNR and CDR2 FQNEAQ (reference sequence). Unmatched junction bases numbered 8, after V lost 6 bases and J lost 6 bases. The CDR3 totals 14 residues. CDR3 loop: CASSRQGLPNEQFF. The CDR3 nucleotides are TGTGCCAGCAGTAGGCAGGGACTACCCAATGAGCAGTTCTTC. Full variable domain (missing parts from reference TRBV7-9 and TRBJ2-1): DTGVSQNPRHKITKRGQNVTFRCDPISEHNRLYWYRQTLGQGPEFLTYFQNEAQLEKSRLLSDRFSAERPKGSFSTLEIQRTEQGDSAMYLCASSRQGLPNEQFFGPGTRLTVL.

The rearrangement joins TRBV12-5 to TRBJ1-5; weak D call: TRBD1 (6 bases). V lost 7 bases, J lost 7 bases, and 17 bases lay in between. CDR1 and CDR2 (germline): LGHNT, FRNRAP. This CDR3 region has 14 residues. The CDR3 nucleotides are TGTGCTAGTGTAAGGCCAGGGGTTGGGCAGCCCCAGCATTTT. This translates into CASVRPGVGQPQHF.